The 9 T cell receptor beta chains below were found in one sample sequenced in a study of PD-1 blockade in classical Hodgkin lymphoma. Profiling relied on immunoSEQ multiplex PCR, and the TCRdb table lists in-frame clones only, not all of them. The sample consists of over 50,000 clones, more than 65% of them appearing once. Exposure to brentuximab vedotin varied, and each patient had relapsed following autologous stem cell transplantation. This sample comprised peripheral blood mononuclear cells (PBMCs), obtained at baseline. These receptors came from a human donor with classical Hodgkin lymphoma.

This chain joins TRBV5-4 and TRBJ2-1, with D perhaps matching TRBD1 (6 bases). CDR1 SGHNT and CDR2 YYREEE come from the germline V gene (reference sequence). The CDR3 is made up of 13 amino acids. V lost 2 bases and J 3 bases, leaving 6 bases between the germline ends. The CDR3 here is CASSLGGYNEQFF. The CDR3 nucleotides are TGTGCCAGCAGCTTAGGGGGCTACAATGAGCAGTTCTTC. Combining the CDR3 with reference TRBV5-4 and TRBJ2-1 gives the whole variable domain ETGVTQSPTHLIKTRGQQVTLRCSSQSGHNTVSWYQQALGQGPQFIFQYYREEENGRGNFPPRFSGLQFPNYSSELNVNALELDDSALYLCASSLGGYNEQFFGPGTRLTVL.

The chain uses TRBV19 and TRBJ2-3; 7 nucleotides match TRBD1. The CDR3 length is 14 residues. V trimming: 8 bases; J trimming: 1 base; junction bases outside the gene matches: 6. Germline assignment: CDR1 LNHDA and CDR2 SQIVND (reference sequence). This CDR3 reads CASRQTGGTDTQYF. In nucleotides, the CDR3 is TGTGCCAGTCGACAAACAGGGGGCACAGATACGCAGTATTTT.

This clone was recorded only once. CDR3 bases: TGTGCCAGCAGAGGGACATCGAACACTGAAGCTTTCTTT. Translating gives CASRGTSNTEAFF. The chain employs TRBV2 and TRBJ1-1; weak D call: TRBD1 (6 bases). From germline, CDR1 is SNHLY and CDR2 FYNNEI. This CDR3 comprises 13 residues. Trimming shortened V by 6 bases and J by 1 base, and 9 bases separated the two germline ends.

The chain is built from TRBV10-3 and TRBJ2-7, with unresolved D. Germline values: CDR1 ENHRY, CDR2 SYGVKD. The CDR3 sequence is 12 residues long. V lost 5 bases and J lost 4, with 9 bases in between. Here the CDR3 DNA reads TGTGCCATCAGTACGTCCCCTTACGAGCAGTACTTC. Its protein is CAISTSPYEQYF.

The chain is built from TRBV2 and TRBJ1-1, with D possibly TRBD1 on 6 matching bases. Germline CDR1 reads SNHLY; CDR2 reads FYNNEI. With 6 bases removed from V and 1 base from J, the gap between germline ends came to 9 bases. The CDR3 has 13 residues. The CDR3 sequence: CASRRGENTEAFF. Here the CDR3 DNA reads TGTGCCAGCAGGAGGGGGGAGAACACTGAAGCTTTCTTT.

The rearrangement uses TRBV6-6 and TRBJ2-2; D ambiguous. The CDR3 contains 15 residues. V lost 4 bases and J 1 base, leaving 10 bases between the germline ends. Germline V gene lookup returns CDR1 MNHNY and CDR2 SVGAGI (reference sequence). CDR3 sequence reads: CASSLQWGNTGELFF. DNA for the CDR3: TGTGCCAGCAGTTTACAATGGGGGAACACCGGGGAGCTGTTTTTT.

The chain couples TRBV14 to TRBJ1-1; D is uncertain. Germline loops: CDR1 SGHDN, CDR2 FVKESK. Trimming removed 0 bases at V and 0 bases at J, with 14 bases between. CDR3 length: 17 amino acids. The CDR3 DNA follows: TGTGCCAGCAGCCAAGATCCAGGAAGGAGGCTGAACACTGAAGCTTTCTTT. Encoded protein: CASSQDPGRRLNTEAFF.

This sequence joins TRBV2 and TRBJ2-1; unclear D gene. Trimming took off 7 bases at V and 0 bases at J, with 10 bases between the two ends. This CDR3 spans 14 amino acids. In germline, CDR1 is SNHLY, CDR2 FYNNEI. In nucleotides, the CDR3 is TGTGCCAGCATTACTGGTATCTCCTACAATGAGCAGTTCTTC. Its translation: CASITGISYNEQFF. Using reference TRBV2 and TRBJ2-1 for the parts outside the CDR3, the full variable domain is EPEVTQTPSHQVTQMGQEVILRCVPISNHLYFYWYRQILGQKVEFLVSFYNNEISEKSEIFDDQFSVERPDGSNFTLKIRSTKLEDSAMYFCASITGISYNEQFFGPGTRLTVL.

This clone has only one observation. Other nucleotide sequences from this sample produce the same CDR3. The V and J genes are TRBV11-3 and TRBJ2-1; 11 positions match TRBD2. V lost 1 base, J lost 8 bases, and 7 bases stayed unmatched. This CDR3 is 16 amino acids long. Germline V lookup: CDR1 SGHNT, CDR2 YENEEA. The CDR3 protein is CASSLVGTSGSDEQFF. The CDR3 coding sequence is TGTGCCAGCAGCTTAGTAGGTACTAGCGGGAGCGATGAGCAGTTCTTC.